The clone carrying this TCR beta chain was picked up many times. Its antigen remains unidentified. Per the germline V gene, CDR1 is SGHRS and CDR2 is YFSETQ. The V end was cut by 0 bases, the J end by 6 bases, with 10 bases between. The CDR3 has 14 residues. The sample belongs to a study of T cells in Graves' hyperthyroidism and ophthalmopathy. In making diagnoses, clinical symptoms, serum thyroxine and TRAb, thyroid ultrasound and orbital computed tomography were all used. PBMCs were derived from around 10 ml fresh peripheral blood. The source material, RNA transcripts, was used to amplify TCR beta CDR3 regions. In the first-round RT-PCR of the TCR CDR3, the HTBI primer set was used. TCRdb recomputed calls from the multiplex PCR reads with MiXCR, one row per CDR3 protein. Found here are 150,000 to 200,000 distinct CDR3 sequences, about 9.4% of them singletons; the top ten hold more than 20%. Findings and caveats of the study: Most expanded thyroid clonotypes above 0.001 also appeared in blood. The model forecast ophthalmopathy, anticipating it by a median approximately 6.1 months before onset.

The chain carries TRBV5-1 and TRBJ2-1; D is unresolved. The sample taken for sequencing was blood. This TCR was recovered from a woman aged 18-29 years with Graves' hyperthyroidism that later progressed to Graves' ophthalmopathy. The DNA of the CDR3 is TGCGCCAGCAGCTTGGGGATCAAGGTCAATGAGCAGTTCTTC. It is translated as CASSLGIKVNEQFF.